The sequence of this TCR beta chain was determined in a study of T-cell reconstitution after alpha-beta-depleted transplantation in children (TCRdb year 2016). The study in broad terms: Using TCR repertoire profiling, the study quantitatively followed how T-cell immune reconstitution unfolded in children after TCRalphabeta/CD19-depleted allogeneic hematopoietic cell transplantation.

Library preparation was by PCR. The sequencing machine was an Illumina HiSeq 2500. To normalize quantification of the TCRbeta repertoire, the TCR libraries were built with molecular barcoding that relied on unique molecular identifiers. TCRdb applied fastp at Q25 and MiXCR to the public reads, then kept only in-frame beta chains. Each entry is one CDR3 protein sequence, shown with its most common DNA and genes. In this sample the table shows about 980,000 distinct CDR3 sequences, around 30% of which occur a single time. 28% of the sample lies in the top ten. V is trimmed back by 2 bases and J by 4 bases, and the junction contains 10 bases that no gene match accounts for. From its cysteine to its phenylalanine, the CDR3 spans 16 amino acids. The CDR3 DNA has 48 bases and is translated from base 1. Based on the germline V gene, the CDR1 and CDR2 sequences are MNHEY and SVGAGI. Results and caveats for the whole study, not just this receptor: Over subsequent months, a decline in hyperexpanded clone frequencies was noted, and after one year, T-cell counts and TCRbeta diversity were mostly ascribed to newly produced T cells. The apparently early alphabetaT-cell count recovery about two months after transplant was reportedly dependent on only several hundred rapidly expanded clones derived from non-depleted graft cells. In some patients, high TCRbeta diversity at day 60 was attributed to recipient T cells and intrathymic progenitors that had survived conditioning.

This clonotype was counted between two and nine times. Its binding antigen is unknown. Per-base quality was not reported, and no clone a single base away is much larger than it. The treatment or condition label on this specimen signifies: allogeneic hematopoietic cell transplantation with graft depleted of TCRalphabeta T cells and CD19 B cells. Transplant recipients were children who received TCRalphabeta/CD19-depleted allogeneic hematopoietic cell grafts. This clonotype originated in a boy under two years old who had a stem cell transplant for SCID, so the T cells may come from the graft donor. Sequencing used PBMCs, mostly from graft donor cells, obtained 360 days after TCRalphabeta/CD19-depleted stem cell transplant. In this chain, TRBV6-5 is recombined with TRBJ1-1, and 7 junctional nucleotides match TRBD1. CDR3 loop: CASSYTRGPPSTEAFF. The sequenced DNA is TGTGCCAGCAGTTACACTAGGGGGCCTCCAAGCACTGAAGCTTTCTTT.